This entry lists 23 T cell receptor beta chains sequenced from one sample in a study of cytomegalovirus exposure and HLA in healthy donors. 13 Jbeta primers and 60 Vbeta primers were used for the PCR. The repertoire was sequenced with immunoSEQ multiplex PCR; TCRdb's copy has only in-frame clones and lacks some. The data contain roughly 140,000 clones, roughly 63% of them seen just once; the ten biggest clones take up roughly 6.4%. Specimen: PBMCs. The receptors here all came from a woman in her sixties in good health and CMV-seropositive.

The genes are TRBV6-5 and TRBJ2-1; 9 bases map to TRBD1. CDR1 MNHEY and CDR2 SVGAGI come from the germline V gene. Germline trimming cut 7 bases from V and 3 bases from J; bases unmatched to any gene: 4. The CDR3 length is 14 residues. CDR3 residues: CASTSTGGYNEQFF. In DNA form, the CDR3 reads TGTGCCAGCACCTCGACAGGGGGCTACAATGAGCAGTTCTTC.

V usage is TRBV4-1 and J usage is TRBJ2-5; 11 bases are shared with TRBD2. Per germline, CDR1 MGHRA and CDR2 YSYEKL. V shed 0 bases and J 5 bases; nucleotides not matched to a gene: 2. This CDR3 is 15 amino acids long. CDR3: CASSQDSSGRETQYF. Here the CDR3 DNA reads TGCGCCAGCAGCCAAGATTCTAGCGGGAGGGAGACCCAGTACTTC.

This clone is a singleton in its sample. The chain employs TRBV19 and TRBJ1-2; 8 nucleotides line up with TRBD1. Germline lookup yields CDR1 LNHDA and CDR2 SQIVND (reference sequence). The CDR3 is 14 amino acids. The ends lost 8 bases at V and 6 bases at J; junction bases unmatched: 11. The CDR3 is CASSRQGREHGYTF. CDR3 nucleotides: TGTGCCAGTTCACGACAGGGGAGAGAGCATGGCTACACCTTC.

The genes are TRBV5-1 and TRBJ1-6, with 10 bases aligning to TRBD1. The CDR3 contains 15 residues. Germline V lookup: CDR1 SGHRS, CDR2 YFSETQ. Germline trimming cut 0 bases from V and 8 bases from J; bases unmatched to any gene: 2. This chain's CDR3 is CASSLGDRGDSPLHF. The CDR3 coding sequence is TGCGCCAGCAGCTTGGGGGACAGGGGAGATTCACCCCTCCACTTT.

The rearrangement uses TRBV7-8 and TRBJ2-4; D is possibly TRBD2 (6 bases). CDR1 and CDR2 from the germline V gene are SGHVS and FQNEAQ. V was cut by 6 bases and J by 6 bases, with 12 bases left in between. There are 13 residues in the CDR3. CDR3 sequence reads: CASSLGGINIQYF. DNA for the CDR3: TGTGCCAGCAGTCTCGGCGGGATAAACATTCAGTACTTC.

The chain joins TRBV18 to TRBJ2-1; 11 bases are shared with TRBD2. The CDR3 consists of 19 residues. The V segment lost 0 bases and the J segment 2 bases; nucleotides outside the gene matches: 9. CDR1 and CDR2 (germline): KGHSH, LQKENI. The CDR3 DNA sequence: TGTGCCAGCTCACCACCGGTTACTAGCGGGAGTGGGGCCTACAATGAGCAGTTCTTC. Its translation: CASSPPVTSGSGAYNEQFF.

The rearrangement links TRBV20-1 to TRBJ2-7; D perhaps matches TRBD2 (5 bases). The germline V and J ends were trimmed by 6 bases and 3 bases, with 9 bases remaining between them. CDR1 is DFQATT, CDR2 SNEGSKA, per germline (reference sequence). CDR3 length: 11 residues. The CDR3 region is CSARRDYEQYF. The DNA of the CDR3 is TGCAGTGCCAGACGGGACTACGAGCAGTACTTC.

The chain recombines TRBV6-5 with TRBJ2-5, with 7 bases that match TRBD1. The germline CDR1 and CDR2 sequences are MNHEY and SVGAGI. V trimming: 3 bases; J trimming: 2 bases; junction bases outside the gene matches: 3. The CDR3 length is 14 residues. The CDR3 sequence: CASSYTGVQETQYF. The CDR3 bases are TGTGCCAGCAGTTATACAGGGGTACAAGAGACCCAGTACTTC.

The CDR3: CASNLQGASSGNTIYF. The CDR3 DNA sequence: TGTGCCAGCAACCTACAGGGGGCCTCTTCTGGAAACACCATATATTTT. The gene calls are TRBV6-6 and TRBJ1-3; 9 nucleotides align to TRBD1. J gave up 1 base and V 7 bases, and 8 bases lay outside the gene matches. This CDR3 region has 16 residues. Germline V gene lookup returns CDR1 MNHNY and CDR2 SVGAGI (reference sequence).

This CDR3 is CASSQAGGSGSLGELFF. The CDR3 coding sequence is TGCGCCAGCAGCCAAGCGGGGGGTAGCGGGAGTTTAGGGGAGCTGTTTTTT. V is TRBV4-3 and J is TRBJ2-2, with 9 bases matching TRBD2. J gave up 8 bases and V 1 base, and 11 bases lay outside the gene matches. The CDR3 covers 17 residues. Germline-derived CDR1 and CDR2 are LGHNA and YSLEER.

This clone was detected only a few times. The chain couples TRBV12-5 to TRBJ2-7; D call uncertain. The CDR3 runs to 12 residues. Germline assignment: CDR1 LGHNT and CDR2 FRNRAP. V lost 5 bases and J 5 bases, leaving 10 bases between the germline ends. The CDR3 region is CASGPVSHEQYF. Here the CDR3 DNA reads TGTGCTAGTGGTCCCGTGTCCCACGAGCAGTACTTC.

The chain joins TRBV10-2 to TRBJ2-7; 11 bases are shared with TRBD1. The germline CDR1 and CDR2 sequences are WSHSY and SAAADI. This CDR3 spans 15 amino acids. J gave up 4 bases and V 7 bases, and 9 bases lay outside the gene matches. The CDR3 sequence is CASKGGGQGGYEQYF. CDR3 bases: TGCGCCAGCAAAGGCGGGGGACAGGGGGGGTACGAGCAGTACTTC.

This chain connects TRBV7-9 to TRBJ2-3, with D possibly being TRBD1 (5 bases). This CDR3 spans 14 amino acids. V dropped 5 bases and J dropped 2 bases, with 11 bases sitting between them. CDR1 SEHNR and CDR2 FQNEAQ come from the germline V gene (reference sequence). CDR3 amino acids: CASSLDRITDTQYF. As DNA, the CDR3 is TGTGCCAGCAGCCTCGACAGAATCACAGATACGCAGTATTTT.

The V call is TRBV9, the J call TRBJ1-1; unclear D gene. This CDR3 is 14 amino acids long. With 5 bases removed from V and 0 bases from J, the gap between germline ends came to 11 bases. Germline V gene sequence: CDR1 SGDLS, CDR2 YYNGEE. The CDR3 loop reads CASSREGMNTEAFF. In DNA form, the CDR3 reads TGTGCCAGCAGTCGGGAAGGTATGAACACTGAAGCTTTCTTT. Supplemented by reference TRBV9 and TRBJ1-1, the full variable domain reads DSGVTQTPKHLITATGQRVTLRCSPRSGDLSVYWYQQSLDQGLQFLIQYYNGEERAKGNILERFSAQQFPDLHSELNLSSLELGDSALYFCASSREGMNTEAFFGQGTRLTVV.

The rearrangement uses TRBV7-2 and TRBJ2-5; D is uncertain. Between the trimmed V and J ends, which lost 5 bases and 2 bases, there was a span of 12 bases. There are 14 residues in the CDR3. Germline V gives CDR1 SGHTA, CDR2 FQGNSA. The CDR3 DNA is TGTGCCAGCAGCCCCTATGGTATTCAAGAGACCCAGTACTTC. Translated: CASSPYGIQETQYF.

The table lists this clone with a count of one. This chain uses TRBV9 with TRBJ2-4; perhaps TRBD1 as D (6 bases). Germline CDR1 and CDR2: SGDLS and YYNGEE. This CDR3 has 14 residues. V lost 4 bases, J lost 6 bases, and 14 bases lay in between. The CDR3 spells CASSSTGASNIQYF. As DNA, the CDR3 is TGTGCCAGCAGCTCGACAGGCGCTTCAAACATTCAGTACTTC.

This clone was found once. The genes are TRBV19 and TRBJ2-1; a possible D gene is TRBD2 (9 bases). This CDR3 is built from 17 residues. Germline CDR1 LNHDA, CDR2 SQIVND (reference sequence). Trimming stripped 5 bases from V and 10 bases from J, with 27 bases between. The CDR3 nucleotides read TGTGCCAGTAGTGCCCAGGGGGCGGGAGGGCCGGGAGAGGAGCAGTTCTTC. It yields the protein CASSAQGAGGPGEEQFF. The full variable domain, rest sourced from reference TRBV19 and TRBJ2-1, is DGGITQSPKYLFRKEGQNVTLSCEQNLNHDAMYWYRQDPGQGLRLIYYSQIVNDFQKGDIAEGYSVSREKKESFPLTVTSAQKNPTAFYLCASSAQGAGGPGEEQFFGPGTRLTVL.

The chain combines TRBV4-3 with TRBJ1-4; 8 bases agree with TRBD1. V trimming: 4 bases; J trimming: 7 bases; junction bases outside the gene matches: 5. The germline V gene has CDR1 LGHNA and CDR2 YSLEER. This CDR3 spans 14 amino acids. The CDR3 sequence is CASSPRTGTEKLFF. Written as DNA, the CDR3 is TGCGCCAGCAGCCCTCGGACAGGGACTGAAAAACTGTTTTTT.

Remarks on this clone: Within the sample, other DNA sequences also encode this same CDR3. The chain carries TRBV5-1 and TRBJ2-7, with 11 bases that match TRBD1. The germline CDR1 and CDR2 sequences are SGHRS and YFSETQ. Trimming at V came to 4 bases and at J to 3 bases, leaving 3 bases not matched to a gene. This CDR3 has 14 residues. The CDR3 DNA sequence: TGCGCCAGCAGCCCGGGGACAGGGGGCTACGAGCAGTACTTC. Its protein product is CASSPGTGGYEQYF.

The V and J genes are TRBV18 and TRBJ1-1, with 9 bases lining up with TRBD1. Trimming removed 0 bases from V and 4 bases from J; junction bases left unmatched: 6. The V gene's germline CDR1 is KGHSH and CDR2 LQKENI. This CDR3 spans 16 amino acids. The CDR3, as DNA: TGTGCCAGCTCACCACCTTTACAGGGGGCGACCACTGAAGCTTTCTTT. It is translated as CASSPPLQGATTEAFF.

The chain has TRBV18 and TRBJ2-2; D ambiguous. The CDR3 contains 15 residues. CDR1 and CDR2 (germline): KGHSH, LQKENI. The ends were cut back, 3 bases at V and 4 bases at J, with 12 bases in the middle. CDR3: CASSPGLTFTGELFF. The CDR3 DNA reads as TGTGCCAGCTCACCCGGGTTGACCTTCACCGGGGAGCTGTTTTTT.

This clone was detected only a few times. The rearrangement joins TRBV6-1 to TRBJ2-2; perhaps TRBD2 as D (7 bases). The ends were cut back, 6 bases at V and 6 bases at J, with 14 bases in the middle. Germline CDR1 is MNHNS and CDR2 is SASEGT. The CDR3 runs to 14 residues. The CDR3 DNA reads as TGTGCCAGCAGGGAACAGGGAGGGGCCGGGGAGCTGTTTTTT. Amino acids: CASREQGGAGELFF.

V gene TRBV14 combines with J gene TRBJ1-4; the D gene is possibly TRBD1 (6 bases). Germline CDR1 is SGHDN and CDR2 is FVKESK. The V end was cut by 0 bases, the J end by 7 bases, with 12 bases between. This CDR3 has 15 amino acids. CDR3: CASSQDPGAGEKLFF. CDR3 bases: TGTGCCAGCAGCCAAGATCCAGGGGCGGGTGAAAAACTGTTTTTT.